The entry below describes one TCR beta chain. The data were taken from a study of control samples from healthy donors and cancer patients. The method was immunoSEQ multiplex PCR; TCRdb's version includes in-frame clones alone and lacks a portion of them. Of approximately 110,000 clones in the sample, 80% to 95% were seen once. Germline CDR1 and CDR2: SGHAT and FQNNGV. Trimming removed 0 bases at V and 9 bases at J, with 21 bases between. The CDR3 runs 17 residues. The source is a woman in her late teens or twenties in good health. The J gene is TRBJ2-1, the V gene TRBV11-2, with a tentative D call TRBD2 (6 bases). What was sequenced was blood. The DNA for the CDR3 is TGTGCCAGCAGCTTAGATATTCTAGCGTTTTTTCTCAGTGAGCAGTTCTTC. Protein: CASSLDILAFFLSEQFF. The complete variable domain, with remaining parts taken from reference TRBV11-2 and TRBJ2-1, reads EAGVAQSPRYKIIEKRQSVAFWCNPISGHATLYWYQQILGQGPKLLIQFQNNGVVDDSQLPKDRFSAERLKGVDSTLKIQPAKLEDSAVYLCASSLDILAFFLSEQFFGPGTRLTVL.